Detailed here is one T cell receptor beta chain. Its specific antigen is unknown. No clone much larger than this one lies a single base away; base qualities are absent. The CDR3 runs 15 amino acids, cysteine and phenylalanine included. The retained sequence is limited to the CDR3, 45 bases, with the frame set at the first base. V is pared back by 6 bases and J by 2 bases, with 16 bases lying between the germline termini. Reading the germline V gene gives CDR1 MNHEY and CDR2 SVGAGI. Libraries came from 5' RACE. The run used a NextSeq 500. The TCR library protocol attached unique molecular identifiers to individual cDNA molecules to correct for sequencing error and PCR bias. Both TCR alpha and beta chains were sequenced, and tight co-correlation was observed between alpha and beta sequence abundances in each sample. From the authors' description of their analysis: V gene, J gene and CDR3 annotation of TCR sequences was performed with Decombinator V4. Expanded TCRs were defined as changing significantly between any two time points under a Poisson model with p below 0.0001. TCR abundances were normalised to the total number of TCRs sequenced per sample and expressed as counts per million. TRAV1-2 paired with TRAJ12, TRAJ20 or TRAJ33 defined MAIT TCRs, while TRAV10 paired with TRAJ18 defined iNKT TCRs. A search of VDJdb, accessed on 1 November 2021, was run for TCRs annotated to CMV, EBV and SARS-CoV-2, with TCRs annotated for multiple antigens excluded. TCRdb cleaned the public reads at Q25 with fastp, built clones with MiXCR and kept in-frame beta chains. Duplicate CDR3 protein sequences are folded into a single record with the most common DNA and genes. V and J calls and clone size were set by TCRdb, not the authors. The sample includes tens of thousands of distinct CDR3 sequences, with less than 6.5% observed a single time. More than 7.5% of the sample is held by the ten biggest clonotypes.

The data derive from a study of early T cells in non-severe SARS-CoV-2 infection (TCRdb year 2021). Regarding the study in general: Because TCR sequencing relied on bulk RNA taken from unsorted whole blood, pairing of alpha and beta chains was not possible.

What the study reported, not specific to this receptor: VDJdb matching was skewed toward anti-spike CD8 responses and likely underestimated virus-specific expansions by missing private and CD4 specificities.

Set within a cohort of healthcare workers in London, UK, this nested case-control study involved weekly PCR testing of nasopharyngeal swabs along with blood sampling. Healthcare workers were enrolled in the week of the UK lockdown, from 23 to 31 March 2020, and were followed every week for up to about 16 weeks. The clonotype was recovered from an adult who was a healthcare worker with PCR-confirmed SARS-CoV-2 infection or an uninfected control (not recorded which). Specimen: whole blood, collected at baseline. The chain couples TRBV6-5 to TRBJ1-1; TRBD1 is possibly the D segment (6 matching bases). The DNA is as follows: TGTGCCAGCAGAGGGTGGGGGACACCAAACACTGAAGCTTTCTTT. This encodes CASRGWGTPNTEAFF.